The source of this TCR beta chain is a study of T cell repertoires in cytomegalovirus infection. Overall study: CMV epitopes in the study were HLA-C-restricted (recently identified) and HLA-B-restricted (well studied). Public TCR beta signatures marked donors with CMV infection and the matching HLA.

Study outcomes and limitations: There were carriers of CMV plus the relevant HLA, and cumulative public TCR beta family frequency identified them. HLA-C-restricted TCR beta clonotypes specific for CMV led the ex vivo response.

Remarks on this clonotype: The antigen remains unidentified. This CDR3 is missing its conserved last phenylalanine or tryptophan, likely due to a read error.

Each CDR3 protein gets one entry after TCRdb re-called the reads with MiXCR. The repertoire consists of hundreds of thousands of distinct CDR3 sequences, with around a third occurring once and the leading ten covering around a sixth. Trimming removed 3 bases at V and 5 bases at J, with 15 bases between. CDR1 SGHDT and CDR2 YYEEEE come from the germline V gene. This CDR3 contains 15 residues. The starting material was cultured PBMCs, obtained from culture after CMV antigen stimulation. This TCR derives from a human donor in good health (CMV status not recorded). Some clones in this sample may be carry-over from other donors' samples. V gene TRBV5-6 combines with J gene TRBJ1-5; D gene uncertain. The CDR3 DNA is TGTGCCAGCAGCTCGGCCGACACAGCCTATCAGCCCCAGCATTGT. It specifies CASSSADTAYQPQHC.